The clone carrying this TCR beta chain is medium-sized in the sample. Its cognate antigen is unknown. Via MiXCR, TCRdb re-called the 5' RACE reads, giving one row per CDR3 protein. The sample holds about 64,000 distinct CDR3 sequences, less than 25% seen once. This CDR3 is built from 14 residues. The V end lost 2 bases, the J end lost 6 bases, and 11 bases lay between the germline ends. Study-wide results and limits: Tumor memory CD4+ T cell TCR gene usage was found to cluster with blood and lymph node memory CD4+ cells and with lymph node naive CD4+ cells.

This clonotype was sampled from a female donor with breast cancer. Sequenced sample: memory CD4+ T cells sorted from a lymph node. The subset here: memory CD4+ T cells, CD4+CD45RO+CD25-. The chain joins TRBV12-3 or TRBV12-4 to TRBJ1-3, with D maybe TRBD1 (5 bases). CDR3 amino acids: CASSLWQGKNTIYF. The CDR3 DNA reads as TGTGCCAGCAGTTTATGGCAGGGTAAAAACACCATATATTTT.